This TCR beta chain is from a study of cytomegalovirus exposure and HLA in healthy donors. With regard to this clone: The antigen is unknown.

The PCR employed 60 Vbeta primers together with 13 Jbeta primers. The data were produced by immunoSEQ multiplex PCR, yet TCRdb's version contains in-frame clones alone and is incomplete. The table shows 150,000 to 200,000 clones, with 55% to 65% occurring only once. Study-level points and caveats: A list of 164 TCR beta chains associated with cytomegalovirus was given. A later analysis associated 15,000 or so TCR beta sequences with HLA alleles at a 0.05 false discovery rate. In vitro assays verified that three CMV-associated chains recognized CMV antigens specifically.

The TCR was taken from a man in his forties in good health and CMV-seronegative. Sequencing used PBMCs.

For the CDR3, the DNA is TGTGCCACTCCGGACAGGGCGAACACTGAAGCTTTCTTT. Its translation: CATPDRANTEAFF. The chain is built from TRBV27 and TRBJ1-1; 8 bases agree with TRBD1. Germline V gene sequence: CDR1 MNHEY, CDR2 SMNVEV (reference sequence). The CDR3 sequence is 13 residues long. With V trimmed by 10 bases and J by 1 base, 5 bases remained unmatched.